This T cell receptor beta chain appears in the sequencing data of a study of T cell changes during pregnancy in multiple sclerosis. V gave up 1 base and J gave up 6 bases, with 12 bases separating them. This CDR3 is 14 amino acids long. The germline V gene has CDR1 LGHNA and CDR2 YSLEER. The table came from immunoSEQ multiplex PCR; TCRdb's copy has only in-frame clones and leaves some out. This sample has about 36,000 clones, with roughly 94% found just once. The source material was CD4+ T cells from peripheral blood mononuclear cells, sampled after pregnancy. This receptor was taken from a female donor with multiple sclerosis, enrolled in a pregnancy study. This chain links TRBV4-3 with TRBJ1-1, with a weak D call TRBD1 (5 bases). CDR3 residues: CASSQGRGRSEAFF. The CDR3 DNA sequence: TGCGCCAGCAGCCAAGGGCGGGGGAGGTCTGAAGCTTTCTTT.